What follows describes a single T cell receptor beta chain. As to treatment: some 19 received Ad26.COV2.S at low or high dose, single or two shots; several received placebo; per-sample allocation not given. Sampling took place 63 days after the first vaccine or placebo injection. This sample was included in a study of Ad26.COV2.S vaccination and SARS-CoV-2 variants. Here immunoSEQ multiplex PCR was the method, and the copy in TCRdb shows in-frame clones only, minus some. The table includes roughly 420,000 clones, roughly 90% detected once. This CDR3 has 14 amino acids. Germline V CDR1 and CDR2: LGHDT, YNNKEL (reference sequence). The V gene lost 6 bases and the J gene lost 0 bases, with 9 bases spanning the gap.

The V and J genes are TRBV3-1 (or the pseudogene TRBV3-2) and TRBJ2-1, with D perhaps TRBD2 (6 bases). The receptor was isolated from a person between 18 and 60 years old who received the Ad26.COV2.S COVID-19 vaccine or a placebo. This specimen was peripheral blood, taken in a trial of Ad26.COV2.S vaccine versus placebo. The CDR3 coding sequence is TGTGCCAGCAGGCGGGGCTACTCCTACAATGAGCAGTTCTTC. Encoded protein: CASRRGYSYNEQFF.